A selection of T cell receptor beta chains follows, all from one sample in a study of shared clonotypes between healthy human individuals. Some clones are missing from TCRdb's copy, which holds only in-frame ones; the method was immunoSEQ multiplex PCR. Altogether 2 million or so clones are present, approximately 94% being singletons, with the ten largest covering roughly 1%. The sequenced sample consisted of naive CD8+ T cells sorted from blood. Receptor source: a man aged 18 to 30 in good health. Both conserved end residues are part of each CDR3. The order of the fields is J gene, clone size, V gene, CDR3 length, D gene, CDR3 DNA, CDR3 protein. The D gene is left open where the match is weak. Some rows have no size entry. The others give once, few or many, or a class for an expanded clone.

j_call: TRBJ1-5; clone_size: NA; v_call: TRBV9; cdr3_length: 14; d_call: NA; cdr3_nt: TGTGCCAGCAGCGTAGGTACAGGGAGACAGCCCCAGCATTTT; cdr3_aa: CASSVGTGRQPQHF
j_call: TRBJ2-7; clone_size: NA; v_call: TRBV2; cdr3_length: 13; d_call: NA; cdr3_nt: TGTGCCAGCAGTGAATGGGGGGGCAACGAGCAGTACTTC; cdr3_aa: CASSEWGGNEQYF
j_call: TRBJ1-1; clone_size: NA; v_call: TRBV10-3; cdr3_length: 12; d_call: NA; cdr3_nt: TGTGCCATCAGTGACCCGAACACTGAAGCTTTCTTT; cdr3_aa: CAISDPNTEAFF
j_call: TRBJ1-4; clone_size: NA; v_call: TRBV11-2; cdr3_length: 14; d_call: TRBD1; cdr3_nt: TGTGCCAGCAGCTCCGCCGGGACAGGGTTCGGGCTGTTTTTT; cdr3_aa: CASSSAGTGFGLFF
j_call: TRBJ1-1; clone_size: once; v_call: TRBV27; cdr3_length: 15; d_call: NA; cdr3_nt: TGTGCCAGCAGTTTATCAGCAGGGGCAAACACTGAAGCTTTCTTT; cdr3_aa: CASSLSAGANTEAFF
j_call: TRBJ2-5; clone_size: NA; v_call: TRBV5-4; cdr3_length: 16; d_call: TRBD2; cdr3_nt: TGTGCCAGCAGCTTCGGACTAGCGGGAGAGGGTGAGACCCAGTACTTC; cdr3_aa: CASSFGLAGEGETQYF
j_call: TRBJ2-1; clone_size: NA; v_call: TRBV11-2; cdr3_length: 16; d_call: TRBD1; cdr3_nt: TGTGCCAGCAGCTCGAGATCGGGACAGACTTACAATGAGCAGTTCTTC; cdr3_aa: CASSSRSGQTYNEQFF
j_call: TRBJ1-1; clone_size: NA; v_call: TRBV4-1; cdr3_length: 18; d_call: NA; cdr3_nt: TGCGCCAGCAGCCAGGGACCTGGACAAGTCGACACCACACTAGAAGCTTTCTTT; cdr3_aa: CASSQGPGQVDTTLEAFF
j_call: TRBJ2-7; clone_size: NA; v_call: TRBV5-1; cdr3_length: 12; d_call: NA; cdr3_nt: TGCGCCAGCACGGGGGAGGCCAGCGAGCAGTACTTC; cdr3_aa: CASTGEASEQYF
j_call: TRBJ2-3; clone_size: NA; v_call: TRBV7-2; cdr3_length: 15; d_call: NA; cdr3_nt: TGTGCCAGCAGCATCGGGGTAACTAGCACAGATACGCAGTATTTT; cdr3_aa: CASSIGVTSTDTQYF
j_call: TRBJ2-4; clone_size: NA; v_call: TRBV6-1; cdr3_length: 16; d_call: NA; cdr3_nt: TGTGCCAGCAGTGAAGCGGTGGGGCTAGCCAAAAACATTCAGTACTTC; cdr3_aa: CASSEAVGLAKNIQYF
j_call: TRBJ2-5; clone_size: NA; v_call: TRBV7-9; cdr3_length: 13; d_call: NA; cdr3_nt: TGTGCCAGCAGCTTAACCTTTTCGGAGACCCAGTACTTC; cdr3_aa: CASSLTFSETQYF
j_call: TRBJ2-7; clone_size: NA; v_call: TRBV5-1; cdr3_length: 13; d_call: NA; cdr3_nt: TGCGCCAGCAGAGGTTTGAGCTCCTACGAGCAGTACTTC; cdr3_aa: CASRGLSSYEQYF
j_call: TRBJ1-2; clone_size: NA; v_call: TRBV7-9; cdr3_length: 13; d_call: TRBD1; cdr3_nt: TGTGCCAGCAGCTTCAAGACAGGGGAAGGCTACACCTTC; cdr3_aa: CASSFKTGEGYTF
j_call: TRBJ2-5; clone_size: NA; v_call: TRBV11-2; cdr3_length: 15; d_call: TRBD1; cdr3_nt: TGTGCCAGCAGCTTAGGGGTAGGGGGCGGAGAGACCCAGTACTTC; cdr3_aa: CASSLGVGGGETQYF
j_call: TRBJ2-1; clone_size: NA; v_call: TRBV2; cdr3_length: 15; d_call: NA; cdr3_nt: TGTGCCAGCAGTGAAACGACGGCGATATGGAATGAGCAGTTCTTC; cdr3_aa: CASSETTAIWNEQFF
j_call: TRBJ1-2; clone_size: NA; v_call: TRBV28; cdr3_length: 13; d_call: NA; cdr3_nt: TGTGCCACGGCGGATAAAGGGCTCTATGGCTACACCTTC; cdr3_aa: CATADKGLYGYTF
j_call: TRBJ2-7; clone_size: once; v_call: TRBV5-6; cdr3_length: 13; d_call: NA; cdr3_nt: TGTGCCAGCAGCTTGGGGTCGTCCTACGAGCAGTACTTC; cdr3_aa: CASSLGSSYEQYF
j_call: TRBJ2-7; clone_size: NA; v_call: TRBV27; cdr3_length: 13; d_call: NA; cdr3_nt: TGTGCCAGCAGTTTATCAAAGGGTTACGAGCAGTACTTC; cdr3_aa: CASSLSKGYEQYF
j_call: TRBJ2-5; clone_size: NA; v_call: TRBV19; cdr3_length: 14; d_call: NA; cdr3_nt: TGTGCCAGTAGTATGTTTGGATTGCGGGAGACCCAGTACTTC; cdr3_aa: CASSMFGLRETQYF
j_call: TRBJ2-7; clone_size: NA; v_call: TRBV5-4; cdr3_length: 15; d_call: TRBD1; cdr3_nt: TGTGCCAGCAGCCTCAGGGACAGGGGCTCCTACGAGCAGTACTTC; cdr3_aa: CASSLRDRGSYEQYF
j_call: TRBJ1-1; clone_size: NA; v_call: TRBV10-2; cdr3_length: 17; d_call: NA; cdr3_nt: TGCGCCAGCAGTGAGGACCCCCGCAGGGAAGAGGGGACTGAAGCTTTCTTT; cdr3_aa: CASSEDPRREEGTEAFF
j_call: TRBJ2-3; clone_size: NA; v_call: TRBV7-8; cdr3_length: 16; d_call: NA; cdr3_nt: TGTGCCAGCAACATTTTTGCCCAGGATGAGAAAAATACGCAGTATTTT; cdr3_aa: CASNIFAQDEKNTQYF
j_call: TRBJ2-7; clone_size: NA; v_call: TRBV19; cdr3_length: 15; d_call: TRBD1; cdr3_nt: TGTGCCAGTAGTATGAGACAGGGGGCCCTCTACGAGCAGTACTTC; cdr3_aa: CASSMRQGALYEQYF
j_call: TRBJ2-1; clone_size: NA; v_call: TRBV5-4; cdr3_length: 15; d_call: TRBD2; cdr3_nt: TGTGCCAGCTGGGACCGGGACTATACCTACAATGAGCAGTTCTTC; cdr3_aa: CASWDRDYTYNEQFF
j_call: TRBJ2-1; clone_size: NA; v_call: TRBV5-1; cdr3_length: 13; d_call: NA; cdr3_nt: TGCGCCAGCAGCTTGGCGCCGGGCCAGGGACAGTTCTTC; cdr3_aa: CASSLAPGQGQFF